A single sample gave rise to the 25 T cell receptor beta chains below, sequenced in a study of control samples from healthy donors and cancer patients. Measured with immunoSEQ multiplex PCR; TCRdb has only the in-frame clones, and not every one. This sample has some 130,000 clones, with around 93% found just once. The material sequenced was blood. The receptors originated from a woman in her 50s in good health.

This clone was detected once. The chain uses TRBV5-1 and TRBJ2-3, with a possible D match to TRBD1 (5 bases). The CDR3 is 15 amino acids. Germline lookup yields CDR1 SGHRS and CDR2 YFSETQ. V was clipped by 4 bases and J by 2 bases, with 14 bases between them. The CDR3 region is CASSPIGVDTDTQYF. CDR3 bases: TGCGCCAGCAGCCCCATAGGGGTCGACACAGATACGCAGTATTTT.

V gene TRBV5-8 combines with J gene TRBJ2-4; D call uncertain. Germline V gene sequence: CDR1 SGHTS, CDR2 YDEGEE. V dropped 1 base and J dropped 4 bases, with 12 bases sitting between them. CDR3 length equals 15 residues. The CDR3 sequence: CASSLSRDHKNIQYF. The DNA for the CDR3 is TGTGCCAGCAGCTTGTCTAGGGATCATAAAAACATTCAGTACTTC.

V and J are TRBV27 and TRBJ2-1; the D gene could be TRBD1 or TRBD2 (5 bases each). Germline lookup yields CDR1 MNHEY and CDR2 SMNVEV (reference sequence). This CDR3 comprises 13 residues. V shed 2 bases and J shed 11 bases, with 13 bases lying between them. DNA for the CDR3: TGTGCCAGCAGTTTAGACCGGGACCGTAAGCAGTTCTTC. It specifies CASSLDRDRKQFF.

The chain carries TRBV5-1 and TRBJ2-1, with TRBD2 identical over 8 bases. The ends lost 6 bases at V and 3 bases at J; junction bases unmatched: 11. This CDR3 is 16 amino acids long. In germline, CDR1 is SGHRS, CDR2 YFSETQ. CDR3 sequence (DNA): TGCGCCAGCACCCTCTCGCGGGAGGACTACTACAATGAGCAGTTCTTC. The encoded protein is CASTLSREDYYNEQFF.

This sequence joins TRBV4-1 and TRBJ2-7; 8 nucleotides align to TRBD2. CDR1 is MGHRA, CDR2 YSYEKL, per germline. J lost 7 bases, V lost 2 bases, and 7 bases had no gene match. This CDR3 region has 14 residues. For the CDR3, the DNA is TGCGCCAGCAGCCAAACTAGCGGCGTAGAAGAGCAGTACTTC. Protein sequence: CASSQTSGVEEQYF.

The V call is TRBV3-1 (or the pseudogene TRBV3-2), the J call TRBJ2-5, with D possibly matching TRBD2 (5 bases). There are 15 residues in the CDR3. V dropped 0 bases and J dropped 5 bases, with 13 bases sitting between them. Per germline, CDR1 LGHDT and CDR2 YNNKEL (reference sequence). CDR3 in amino acids: CASSQDDGGWETQYF. CDR3 DNA sequence: TGTGCCAGCAGCCAAGATGACGGAGGTTGGGAGACCCAGTACTTC.

The chain couples TRBV19 to TRBJ1-2; D is ambiguous. The V and J ends lost 7 bases and 4 bases respectively, with 16 bases between them. Germline V gives CDR1 LNHDA, CDR2 SQIVND (reference sequence). The CDR3 runs 14 residues. The CDR3 nucleotides are TGTGCCAGTAACCCACTTGGGGATGGCTATGGCTACACCTTC. Protein product: CASNPLGDGYGYTF.

V usage is TRBV11-2 and J usage is TRBJ2-3, with TRBD2 identical over 9 bases. V was clipped by 4 bases and J by 3 bases; unmatched bases: 11. The CDR3 length is 17 residues. CDR1 is SGHAT, CDR2 FQNNGV, per germline. The DNA for the CDR3 is TGTGCCAGCAGCTCCCAAGGGGCGGGGGGGCCGACAGATACGCAGTATTTT. Protein sequence: CASSSQGAGGPTDTQYF.

V gene TRBV27 combines with J gene TRBJ2-1; D might be TRBD1 (6 bases). The CDR3 is 15 amino acids. Germline V lookup: CDR1 MNHEY, CDR2 SMNVEV (reference sequence). Trimming removed 0 bases at V and 12 bases at J, with 18 bases between. CDR3 region: CASSLSGTFLWAQFF. CDR3 nucleotide sequence: TGTGCCAGCAGTTTATCGGGGACATTTCTTTGGGCGCAGTTCTTC.

This clone was found a few times. The V call is TRBV5-1, the J call TRBJ1-6; 9 bases are a match to TRBD1. Germline V gene data show CDR1 as SGHRS and CDR2 as YFSETQ. The ends lost 2 bases at V and 10 bases at J; junction bases unmatched: 13. The length of the CDR3 is 17 residues. The CDR3 region is CASSFSPGQGSRSPLHF. CDR3 nucleotides: TGCGCCAGCAGCTTCTCACCGGGACAGGGATCGCGGTCACCCCTCCACTTT.

The V call is TRBV6-1, the J call TRBJ1-2; D is unresolved. The germline CDR1 and CDR2 sequences are MNHNS and SASEGT. The CDR3 extends over 15 amino acids. Trimming shortened V by 2 bases and J by 3 bases, and 13 bases separated the two germline ends. CDR3 in DNA: TGTGCCAGCAGTGAATCGCGTCTCGGACACTATGGCTACACCTTC. This encodes CASSESRLGHYGYTF.

This clone turned up a few times. The chain is built from TRBV15 and TRBJ1-1, with D unclear. This CDR3 has 14 amino acids. V gave up 0 bases and J gave up 6 bases, with 11 bases separating them. Looked up from germline, CDR1 is LNHNV and CDR2 is YYDKDF (reference sequence). This CDR3 is CATSREDYDPEAFF. The CDR3 nucleotides read TGTGCCACCAGCAGAGAGGACTACGACCCTGAAGCTTTCTTT.

The CDR3 spells CASSPIDPGGIQYF. Here the CDR3 DNA reads TGTGCCAGCTCGCCCATCGACCCCGGCGGCATTCAGTACTTC. The chain links TRBV18 to TRBJ2-4; D gene uncertain. Germline CDR1 reads KGHSH; CDR2 reads LQKENI. Trimming shortened V by 6 bases and J by 9 bases, and 18 bases separated the two germline ends. CDR3 size: 14 residues.

The genes are TRBV6-1 and TRBJ2-7, with D unclear. V was trimmed by 0 bases and J by 7 bases, leaving 10 bases between them. CDR1 MNHNS and CDR2 SASEGT come from the germline V gene. CDR3 length: 13 amino acids. This chain's CDR3 is CASSEAGRREQYF. The DNA for the CDR3 is TGTGCCAGCAGTGAAGCAGGGCGCCGGGAGCAGTACTTC.

The chain is built from TRBV30 and TRBJ1-2; D not resolved. V gave up 0 bases and J gave up 2 bases, with 7 bases separating them. The germline gives CDR1 GTSNPN, CDR2 SVGIG (reference sequence). This CDR3 has 13 amino acids. The CDR3 bases are TGTGCCTGGAGTGTGGGCATAAACTATGGCTACACCTTC. Residues: CAWSVGINYGYTF.

The chain links TRBV7-9 to TRBJ2-5; D gene ambiguous. The CDR3 has 14 amino acids. V lost 1 base to trimming and J lost 1 base, with 7 bases between them. Germline CDR1 SEHNR, CDR2 FQNEAQ (reference sequence). The CDR3 reads CASSLGAAQETQYF. Here the CDR3 DNA reads TGTGCCAGCAGCTTAGGGGCAGCCCAAGAGACCCAGTACTTC.

CDR3 sequence: CASSRTRGSYNEQFF. In DNA, the CDR3 is TGTGCCAGCAGCCGGACTAGAGGCTCCTACAATGAGCAGTTCTTC. This chain joins TRBV7-2 and TRBJ2-1; 7 nucleotides agree with TRBD2. CDR3 length: 15 residues. The germline CDR1 and CDR2 sequences are SGHTA and FQGNSA. After removal of 5 bases from V and 0 bases from J, the junction contained 4 bases not matched to a gene.

This clone has only one observation. The sample carries other DNA sequences with the same CDR3. The J gene is TRBJ1-2, the V gene TRBV28; D remains ambiguous. V lost 6 bases, J lost 4 bases, and 9 bases lay in between. The germline V gene encodes CDR1 MDHEN and CDR2 SYDVKM. The CDR3 is made up of 12 amino acids. This CDR3 is CASRGQVYGYTF. The CDR3 DNA follows: TGTGCCAGCAGAGGTCAGGTCTATGGCTACACCTTC.

The gene calls are TRBV18 and TRBJ1-4; D gene uncertain. The CDR3 consists of 12 residues. Trimming left V 3 bases short and J 4 bases short, with 3 bases between. Per the germline V gene, CDR1 is KGHSH and CDR2 is LQKENI. As DNA, the CDR3 is TGTGCCAGCTCACCCGATAATGAAAAACTGTTTTTT. This translates into CASSPDNEKLFF.

The chain is built from TRBV5-1 and TRBJ1-4; 7 bases map to TRBD1. J was trimmed by 3 bases and V by 8 bases; bases with no gene match: 7. Germline-derived CDR1 and CDR2 are SGHRS and YFSETQ. This CDR3 contains 14 residues. This chain's CDR3 is CASRPGQPNEKLFF. The CDR3 nucleotides read TGCGCCAGTAGGCCGGGACAGCCTAATGAAAAACTGTTTTTT.

The chain joins TRBV6-5 to TRBJ2-1; a weak D match, TRBD2 (6 bases). There are 14 residues in the CDR3. Deletions cut 7 bases from V and 4 bases from J, with 14 bases between. In germline, CDR1 is MNHEY, CDR2 SVGAGI. The CDR3 nucleotides are TGTGCCAGCACGAGTCCAGGGAGGTACAATGAGCAGTTCTTC. Translation: CASTSPGRYNEQFF.

The V call is TRBV30, the J call TRBJ1-4, with D perhaps matching TRBD1 (5 bases). The CDR3 has 14 amino acids. The germline gives CDR1 GTSNPN, CDR2 SVGIG (reference sequence). V was shortened by 0 bases and J by 7 bases, with 12 bases between the two germline ends. This chain's CDR3 is CAWSVQWGSEKLFF. As DNA, the CDR3 is TGTGCCTGGAGTGTACAATGGGGCAGTGAAAAACTGTTTTTT.

The CDR3 nucleotides read TGTGCCAGCAGCTCCATCGACGCCAACTCCTACGAGCAGTACTTC. It encodes CASSSIDANSYEQYF. The genes are TRBV11-2 and TRBJ2-7; the D is unclear. The CDR3 loop spans 15 amino acids. Trimming shortened V by 4 bases and J by 0 bases, and 13 bases separated the two germline ends. The germline gives CDR1 SGHAT, CDR2 FQNNGV.

This chain uses TRBV27 with TRBJ1-1, with a weak D call TRBD1 (5 bases). Between the trimmed V and J ends, which lost 5 bases and 5 bases, there was a span of 18 bases. The CDR3 consists of 15 residues. CDR1 is MNHEY, CDR2 SMNVEV, per germline (reference sequence). The CDR3: CASSLLSGVPTEAFF. In DNA form, the CDR3 reads TGTGCCAGCAGTCTCCTTTCGGGGGTTCCTACTGAAGCTTTCTTT.

This rearrangement joins TRBV6-4 to TRBJ2-3, with TRBD1 matching 9 bases. J was trimmed by 6 bases and V by 4 bases; bases with no gene match: 14. The CDR3 length is 17 residues. Germline V gene data show CDR1 as MRHNA and CDR2 as SNTAGT. This CDR3 reads CASSVSPTGGGLDTQYF. The CDR3, as DNA: TGTGCCAGCAGTGTTTCCCCAACAGGGGGCGGATTGGATACGCAGTATTTT.